The clone carrying this T cell receptor (beta chain) appeared many times. This entry is derived from a study of T-cell reconstitution after alpha-beta-depleted transplantation in children. The germline gives CDR1 SGDLS, CDR2 YYNGEE. V was clipped by 4 bases and J by 3 bases, with 11 bases between them. The CDR3 is made up of 14 amino acids. Construction of the TCRbeta library involved unique molecular identifiers. One entry per CDR3 protein results from TCRdb running MiXCR on the PCR reads. Of over 550,000 distinct CDR3 sequences listed, about 10% were seen once; the top ten hold roughly 4%. This specimen consisted of PBMCs from the stem cell graft donor, obtained from the stem cell graft. The chain carries TRBV9 and TRBJ2-1; D remains ambiguous. The TCR comes from a human donor who donated a stem cell graft to a child with acute myeloid leukemia. CDR3 amino acids: CASSPTASYNEQFF. The CDR3 coding sequence is TGTGCCAGCAGCCCAACAGCTAGCTACAATGAGCAGTTCTTC.